Listed here are 15 T cell receptor beta chains from one sample, sequenced in a study of Ad26.COV2.S vaccination and SARS-CoV-2 variants. Measured with immunoSEQ multiplex PCR; TCRdb has only the in-frame clones, and not every one. The data show around 450,000 clones, 70% to 90% seen once. Treatment described: some 20 received Ad26.COV2.S at low or high dose, single or two shots; several received placebo; per-sample allocation not given. Day 63 following the first vaccine or placebo injection was when the samples were taken. The sequenced sample was peripheral blood, obtained in a trial of Ad26.COV2.S vaccine versus placebo. These receptors all stem from a person between 18 and 59 years old who received the Ad26.COV2.S COVID-19 vaccine or a placebo.

The rearrangement links TRBV7-9 to TRBJ2-5; 9 positions agree with TRBD2. J lost 3 bases, V lost 3 bases, and 5 bases had no gene match. CDR1 and CDR2 (germline): SEHNR, FQNEAQ (reference sequence). This CDR3 region has 15 residues. CDR3 protein: CASSLIAGVKETQYF. The CDR3 DNA follows: TGTGCCAGCAGCTTGATAGCGGGAGTTAAAGAGACCCAGTACTTC.

The gene calls are TRBV11-1 and TRBJ1-4; the match to TRBD1 covers 11 bases. This CDR3 has 15 residues. The J segment lost 8 bases and the V segment lost 5 bases, leaving 7 bases of the junction unmatched. Germline CDR1 and CDR2: SGHAT and FQDESV (reference sequence). CDR3 residues: CASSRGQGAGEKLFF. The CDR3 DNA sequence: TGTGCCAGCAGCCGCGGACAGGGGGCAGGGGAAAAACTGTTTTTT.

V and J are TRBV19 and TRBJ2-7; 9 nucleotides agree with TRBD1. The CDR3 is 14 amino acids. CDR1 and CDR2 (germline): LNHDA, SQIVND (reference sequence). V lost 5 bases, J lost 3 bases, and 5 bases stayed unmatched. CDR3 protein: CASSFRQGGYEQYF. DNA of the CDR3: TGTGCCAGTAGTTTTCGACAGGGGGGCTACGAGCAGTACTTC. Full variable domain (outside the CDR3, taken from reference TRBV19 and TRBJ2-7): DGGITQSPKYLFRKEGQNVTLSCEQNLNHDAMYWYRQDPGQGLRLIYYSQIVNDFQKGDIAEGYSVSREKKESFPLTVTSAQKNPTAFYLCASSFRQGGYEQYFGPGTRLTVT.

At least ten counts were recorded for this clone. The V gene is TRBV6-1, the J gene TRBJ2-1; 9 nucleotides align to TRBD2. With V trimmed by 1 base and J by 9 bases, 7 bases remained unmatched. CDR3 length: 15 amino acids. CDR1 and CDR2 (germline): MNHNS, SASEGT. The CDR3: CASSEEAGGPREQFF. For the CDR3, the DNA is TGTGCCAGCAGTGAAGAGGCGGGAGGGCCGCGTGAGCAGTTCTTC.

The chain couples TRBV13 to TRBJ1-1; D uncertain. This CDR3 has 15 residues. V gave up 0 bases and J gave up 0 bases, with 8 bases separating them. Germline V lookup: CDR1 PRHDT, CDR2 FYEKMQ (reference sequence). For the CDR3, the DNA is TGTGCCAGCAGCTTAGGGGCAGGATTGAACACTGAAGCTTTCTTT. The encoded protein is CASSLGAGLNTEAFF.

The V and J genes are TRBV27 and TRBJ1-6, with D tentatively TRBD1 (5 bases). V gave up 8 bases and J gave up 4 bases, with 12 bases separating them. The CDR3 has 14 residues. Germline V gene lookup returns CDR1 MNHEY and CDR2 SMNVEV (reference sequence). The CDR3 DNA reads as TGTGCCAGCGGGCGGGGCGAATATAATTCACCCCTCCACTTT. Protein product: CASGRGEYNSPLHF.

The chain uses TRBV7-3 and TRBJ2-5, with D possibly being TRBD1 (5 bases). CDR1 is SGHTA and CDR2 is FQGTGA in the germline V gene. V lost 5 bases and J lost 0, with 7 bases in between. The CDR3 is made up of 13 amino acids. The CDR3 region is CASSKGYQETQYF. The CDR3 coding sequence is TGTGCCAGCAGCAAGGGGTACCAAGAGACCCAGTACTTC.

This chain uses TRBV3-1 (or the pseudogene TRBV3-2) with TRBJ2-7, with 7 bases matching TRBD2. The CDR3 is 14 amino acids. The germline V gene has CDR1 LGHDT and CDR2 YNNKEL (reference sequence). Unmatched junction bases numbered 5, after V lost 4 bases and J lost 2 bases. The CDR3 is CASSLPGTTYEQYF. The CDR3 DNA reads TGTGCCAGCAGCCTACCAGGGACTACCTACGAGCAGTACTTC.

The chain couples TRBV16 to TRBJ1-1; TRBD1 is a possible D gene (5 bases). CDR3 length: 14 residues. Trimming left V 3 bases short and J 3 bases short, with 11 bases between. Germline CDR1 KGHSY, CDR2 FQNENV. DNA of the CDR3: TGTGCCAGCAGCCATATGCGGGGCCACACTGAAGCTTTCTTT. Amino acid sequence: CASSHMRGHTEAFF.

The chain joins TRBV10-2 to TRBJ1-1; no clear D gene. This CDR3 has 13 amino acids. V was shortened by 0 bases and J by 5 bases, with 7 bases between the two germline ends. Germline V gene data show CDR1 as WSHSY and CDR2 as SAAADI. The CDR3 bases are TGCGCCAGCAGTGAGTCGGTTTATACTGAAGCTTTCTTT. It is translated as CASSESVYTEAFF.

The V gene is TRBV5-1, the J gene TRBJ1-4, with 9 bases aligning to TRBD1. The CDR3 runs 14 residues. CDR1 and CDR2 from the germline V gene are SGHRS and YFSETQ. V was pared by 4 bases and J by 7 bases, with 5 bases of the junction left unmatched. CDR3 sequence reads: CASSPRTGAEKLFF. Here the CDR3 DNA reads TGCGCCAGCAGCCCCCGGACAGGGGCTGAAAAACTGTTTTTT.

This clone was detected a few times. The V gene is TRBV19, the J gene TRBJ2-1; TRBD2 aligns across 12 bases. The CDR3 runs to 15 residues. Germline V gives CDR1 LNHDA, CDR2 SQIVND (reference sequence). V lost 3 bases, J lost 5 bases, and 2 bases stayed unmatched. The CDR3 DNA follows: TGTGCCAGTAGTATCCTAGCGGGAGGGAACAATGAGCAGTTCTTC. Protein: CASSILAGGNNEQFF.

V is TRBV27 and J is TRBJ2-3; 8 bases are shared with TRBD1. The CDR3 sequence is 14 residues long. The V and J ends lost 3 bases and 3 bases, in that order; junction bases with no gene match: 2. CDR1 MNHEY and CDR2 SMNVEV come from the germline V gene (reference sequence). Here the CDR3 reads CASSLDRVTDTQYF. In DNA form, the CDR3 reads TGTGCCAGCAGTTTGGACAGGGTAACAGATACGCAGTATTTT.

V gene TRBV30 combines with J gene TRBJ1-6; D remains ambiguous. V was cut by 3 bases and J by 0 bases, with 15 bases left in between. Germline CDR1 reads GTSNPN; CDR2 reads SVGIG (reference sequence). The CDR3 is 17 amino acids. Here the CDR3 reads CAWSATRASSYNSPLHF. As DNA, the CDR3 is TGTGCCTGGAGCGCCACTCGGGCCAGCTCCTATAATTCACCCCTCCACTTT.

The chain uses TRBV7-9 and TRBJ1-1, with 7 bases fitting TRBD1. The CDR3 covers 15 residues. Germline V gene sequence: CDR1 SEHNR, CDR2 FQNEAQ (reference sequence). V gave up 0 bases and J gave up 4 bases; unmatched junction bases: 5. The CDR3 here is CASSLAVDRVTEAFF. The CDR3 DNA reads as TGTGCCAGCAGCTTAGCGGTTGACAGGGTCACTGAAGCTTTCTTT.